The clone carrying this TCR beta chain was seen a handful of times. The target antigen is unknown. The assay was immunoSEQ multiplex PCR, and TCRdb's table has in-frame clones only and misses some. Of more than 300,000 clones in the sample, over 80% were seen once. The treatment here: roughly 18 received Ad26.COV2.S at low or high dose, single or two shots; several received placebo; per-sample allocation not given. It was on day 63 after the first vaccine or placebo injection that samples were taken. Cohort 1b enrolled adults aged 18-55 years in Boston. An Ad26 vector carrying the Wuhan-strain SARS-CoV-2 spike served as the vaccine. These data come from a study of Ad26.COV2.S vaccination and SARS-CoV-2 variants. Study-level results: Analytic work on TCR breadth and depth might have understated the full extent of total T cell responses. Post-vaccination breadth of spike-specific CD8+ and CD4+ T cell responses was reportedly substantial.

The sample here was peripheral blood, taken in a trial of Ad26.COV2.S vaccine versus placebo. The TCR comes from a person aged 18-60 years who received the Ad26.COV2.S COVID-19 vaccine or a placebo.

DNA of the CDR3: TGTGCCAGCGCACCGGTGGGGGGGTTCTCCTACGAGCAGTACTTC. Amino acid sequence: CASAPVGGFSYEQYF. The chain uses TRBV5-8 and TRBJ2-7; 7 nucleotides match TRBD2. Germline V gives CDR1 SGHTS, CDR2 YDEGEE. V dropped 7 bases and J dropped 0; count of bases not matched to a gene: 10. This CDR3 spans 15 amino acids.